A single sample is the source of the 20 T cell receptor beta chains below, sequenced in a study of T cells in localized non-small cell lung cancer. Measured with immunoSEQ multiplex PCR; TCRdb has only the in-frame clones, and not every one. The repertoire includes about 3,500 clones, around 30% of them detected once, and about 9.1% sits in the top ten. Sample: lung tumor tissue, taken before any cancer treatment. These receptors came from a man aged 35-75 years with stage I lung adenocarcinoma.

This clone was detected once. The chain combines TRBV12-5 with TRBJ2-7; TRBD2 matches 7 bases. Germline V gene sequence: CDR1 LGHNT, CDR2 FRNRAP. The CDR3 length is 15 residues. The V and J ends lost 1 base and 5 bases, in that order; junction bases with no gene match: 8. The CDR3 loop is CASGLEAGFRDEQYF. DNA for the CDR3: TGTGCTAGTGGTTTGGAAGCGGGGTTTAGGGACGAGCAGTACTTC.

This sequence joins TRBV19 and TRBJ1-2; D not resolved. The CDR3 runs 13 residues. Germline V gives CDR1 LNHDA, CDR2 SQIVND (reference sequence). V was clipped by 0 bases and J by 3 bases, with 5 bases between them. The chain's CDR3 is CASSIDADYGYTF. CDR3 nucleotide sequence: TGTGCCAGTAGTATAGATGCAGACTATGGCTACACCTTC.

This clone was counted between two and nine times. The CDR3 sequence is CASSIGRVGEKLFF. The CDR3 bases are TGTGCCAGTAGTATAGGCAGGGTCGGAGAAAAACTGTTTTTT. The genes are TRBV19 and TRBJ1-4, with D perhaps matching TRBD1 (5 bases). The CDR3 extends over 14 amino acids. The V end lost 1 base, the J end lost 8 bases, and 11 bases lay between the germline ends. Germline CDR1 is LNHDA and CDR2 is SQIVND (reference sequence).

This clone was observed once. This rearrangement joins TRBV29-1 to TRBJ2-7; D not resolved. V dropped 4 bases and J dropped 5 bases, with 12 bases sitting between them. The CDR3 length is 12 residues. Germline CDR1 and CDR2: SQVTM and ANQGSEA. CDR3 amino acids: CSVVFTMDEQYF. The CDR3 DNA is TGCAGCGTTGTCTTCACCATGGACGAGCAGTACTTC.

V is TRBV30 and J is TRBJ1-1, with D uncertain. The length of the CDR3 is 12 residues. Germline V gene sequence: CDR1 GTSNPN, CDR2 SVGIG (reference sequence). Trimming pared 3 bases from V and 7 bases from J, leaving 12 bases between. The CDR3 spells CAWRLSAGEAFF. The CDR3 bases are TGTGCCTGGAGATTGTCCGCCGGTGAAGCTTTCTTT.

The chain links TRBV11-1 to TRBJ2-5; D call uncertain. Germline loops: CDR1 SGHAT, CDR2 FQDESV (reference sequence). The V gene lost 1 base and the J gene lost 0 bases, with 9 bases spanning the gap. The CDR3 runs to 15 residues. This CDR3 reads CASSLGRTYQETQYF. In DNA, the CDR3 is TGTGCCAGCAGCTTAGGGCGGACGTACCAAGAGACCCAGTACTTC.

The rearrangement joins TRBV18 to TRBJ1-1, with D possibly being TRBD1 (6 bases). Trimming left V 4 bases short and J 5 bases short, with 20 bases between. Per germline, CDR1 KGHSH and CDR2 LQKENI. This CDR3 has 16 amino acids. CDR3 in amino acids: CASSQRDGGAKTEAFF. For the CDR3, the DNA is TGTGCCAGCTCACAACGGGACGGGGGCGCGAAGACTGAAGCTTTCTTT.

In its sample, this clone was seen a few times. This chain uses TRBV11-1 with TRBJ2-5; a weak D match, TRBD2 (6 bases). V was pared by 2 bases and J by 4 bases, with 14 bases between. Germline V gene data show CDR1 as SGHAT and CDR2 as FQDESV (reference sequence). The CDR3 is 15 amino acids. CDR3 amino acids: CASSLFLGGSETQYF. In DNA, the CDR3 is TGTGCCAGCAGCTTATTCCTCGGGGGATCAGAGACCCAGTACTTC.

The genes are TRBV6-8 and TRBJ2-2; TRBD1 aligns across 7 bases. The V and J ends lost 0 bases and 4 bases, in that order; junction bases with no gene match: 2. The CDR3 loop spans 15 amino acids. Germline CDR1 and CDR2: MNHGY and SAAAGT. Here the CDR3 reads CASSYSGTATGELFF. The CDR3 DNA is TGTGCCAGCAGTTACTCGGGGACAGCCACCGGGGAGCTGTTTTTT.

In this sample, this clone turned up a few times. The chain joins TRBV6-8 to TRBJ1-2, with 8 bases matching TRBD1. The CDR3 loop spans 14 amino acids. The germline V gene has CDR1 MNHGY and CDR2 SAAAGT. V gave up 10 bases and J gave up 2 bases; unmatched junction bases: 9. CDR3 nucleotide sequence: TGTGCCATCAGCGACAGGGGAGGAAACTATGGCTACACCTTC. It specifies CAISDRGGNYGYTF.

This clone has only a few counts. The CDR3 DNA reads as TGCGCCAGCAGCTTGGTGGGGGAGAATTCACCCCTCCACTTT. Translated, it gives CASSLVGENSPLHF. V gene TRBV5-1 combines with J gene TRBJ1-6; a possible D gene is TRBD1 (5 bases). V lost 0 bases to trimming and J lost 7 bases, with 8 bases between them. This CDR3 has 14 residues. Germline assignment: CDR1 SGHRS and CDR2 YFSETQ.

This clone was picked up a small number of times. The J gene is TRBJ2-3, the V gene TRBV11-3; 8 nucleotides match TRBD2. J lost 5 bases, V lost 2 bases, and 6 bases had no gene match. The germline CDR1 and CDR2 sequences are SGHNT and YENEEA. CDR3 length: 15 amino acids. CDR3 DNA sequence: TGTGCCAGCAGCTTAAATAGCGGGACTCTAGATACGCAGTATTTT. This translates into CASSLNSGTLDTQYF.

This clone occurred a few times. The rearrangement uses TRBV28 and TRBJ1-5; D is unresolved. CDR1 and CDR2 (germline): MDHEN, SYDVKM. The CDR3 covers 14 residues. Between the trimmed V and J ends, which lost 3 bases and 3 bases, there was a span of 9 bases. The CDR3 spells CASSFGDFNQPQHF. Written as DNA, the CDR3 is TGTGCCAGCAGTTTCGGGGATTTCAATCAGCCCCAGCATTTT. The variable domain in full, completed from reference TRBV28 and TRBJ1-5, reads DVKVTQSSRYLVKRTGEKVFLECVQDMDHENMFWYRQDPGLGLRLIYFSYDVKMKEKGDIPEGYSVSREKKERFSLILESASTNQTSMYLCASSFGDFNQPQHFGDGTRLSIL.

The genes are TRBV5-1 and TRBJ1-4; D is undetermined. With 1 base removed from V and 0 bases from J, the gap between germline ends came to 4 bases. The CDR3 sequence is 14 residues long. From germline, CDR1 is SGHRS and CDR2 YFSETQ. CDR3 loop: CASSLTATNEKLFF. CDR3 DNA: TGCGCCAGCAGCTTGACAGCAACTAATGAAAAACTGTTTTTT.

The chain uses TRBV11-3 and TRBJ2-2, with D perhaps matching TRBD2 (6 bases). This CDR3 has 15 amino acids. The V end lost 3 bases, the J end lost 5 bases, and 13 bases lay between the germline ends. The germline CDR1 and CDR2 sequences are SGHNT and YENEEA. The chain's CDR3 is CASSLEGVRTGELFF. The CDR3 coding sequence is TGTGCCAGCAGCTTGGAGGGAGTAAGGACCGGGGAGCTGTTTTTT. The complete variable domain, with remaining parts taken from reference TRBV11-3 and TRBJ2-2, reads EAGVVQSPRYKIIEKKQPVAFWCNPISGHNTLYWYLQNLGQGPELLIRYENEEAVDDSQLPKDRFSAERLKGVDSTLKIQPAELGDSAVYLCASSLEGVRTGELFFGEGSRLTVL.

This clone appeared a single time. The chain links TRBV28 to TRBJ1-5, with D hard to call. Germline CDR1 MDHEN, CDR2 SYDVKM. The CDR3 contains 15 residues. Trimming removed 3 bases from V and 4 bases from J, with 13 bases in between. Written as DNA, the CDR3 is TGTGCCAGCAGTTTCGGCGGGGTTGGAAATCAGCCCCAGCATTTT. It codes for CASSFGGVGNQPQHF.

This clone was found a few times. V usage is TRBV1 and J usage is TRBJ2-5; TRBD2 reflects the table's D call only, with no check against the DNA. TRBV1 is reported as a pseudogene. The CDR3 covers 16 residues. In DNA form, the CDR3 reads TGCGCCAGCAGCCAAGACGCGCGGGGGGGCCGAGAGACCCAGTACTTC. Encoded protein: CASSQDARGGRETQYF.

The V gene is TRBV6-8, the J gene TRBJ1-1; D may be TRBD1 (6 bases). This CDR3 contains 13 residues. V was pared by 6 bases and J by 5 bases, with 13 bases between. The germline V gene has CDR1 MNHGY and CDR2 SAAAGT. The CDR3 DNA sequence: TGTGCCAGCAGACCCCAGGGGAGAACTGAAGCTTTCTTT. It codes for CASRPQGRTEAFF.

The chain carries TRBV30 and TRBJ1-1; D possibly corresponds to TRBD1 (5 bases). Germline CDR1 GTSNPN, CDR2 SVGIG (reference sequence). CDR3 size: 13 residues. Trimming took off 5 bases at V and 0 bases at J, with 10 bases between the two ends. CDR3 loop: CAWAGTVNTEAFF. CDR3 sequence (DNA): TGTGCCTGGGCCGGGACGGTGAACACTGAAGCTTTCTTT.

This clone was recorded a few times. This chain uses TRBV27 with TRBJ1-4; maybe TRBD1 (6 bases). Germline V CDR1 and CDR2: MNHEY, SMNVEV (reference sequence). The CDR3 loop spans 14 amino acids. V gave up 4 bases and J gave up 5 bases, with 11 bases separating them. CDR3 amino acids: CASSSGQLNEKLFF. The CDR3 DNA sequence: TGTGCCAGCAGTTCCGGACAGCTAAATGAAAAACTGTTTTTT. The full variable domain, rest sourced from reference TRBV27 and TRBJ1-4, is EAQVTQNPRYLITVTGKKLTVTCSQNMNHEYMSWYRQDPGLGLRQIYYSMNVEVTDKGDVPEGYKVSRKEKRNFPLILESPSPNQTSLYFCASSSGQLNEKLFFGSGTQLSVL.